This T cell receptor (beta chain) was found in a study of early T cells in non-severe SARS-CoV-2 infection. The CDR3 consists of 13 residues. V dropped 0 bases and J dropped 6 bases, with 9 bases sitting between them. Germline CDR1 is SGHRS and CDR2 is YFSETQ. In its sample, this clonotype was seen a few times. The library protocol tagged individual cDNA molecules with unique molecular identifiers. TCRdb redid the calling of the 5' RACE reads with MiXCR, one entry per CDR3 protein. The sample yields roughly 26,000 distinct CDR3 sequences, just over 4% seen once. This clonotype was sampled from an adult who was a healthcare worker with PCR-confirmed SARS-CoV-2 infection or an uninfected control (not recorded which). Material for sequencing was whole blood. J is TRBJ1-2 and V is TRBV5-1; weak D call: TRBD1 (6 bases). This CDR3 reads CASSLENRDGYTF. In nucleotides, the CDR3 is TGCGCCAGCAGCTTGGAAAACAGGGATGGCTACACCTTC.